The following is a T cell receptor (beta chain) sequence with its context. These data are taken from a study of blood T cell repertoires in COVID-19. In the study overall: PBMCs, B-cell-depleted T cells, or T cells were the source of the cDNA or gDNA that made up the material.

The CDR3 is 13 residues long. Germline-derived CDR1 and CDR2 are LNHDA and SQIVND (reference sequence). Trimming stripped 5 bases from V and 7 bases from J, with 12 bases between. Some clones are missing from TCRdb's copy, which holds only in-frame ones; the method was immunoSEQ multiplex PCR. This table has about 310,000 clones, roughly 90% appearing once. This rearrangement joins TRBV19 to TRBJ1-5; possibly TRBD1 for D (5 bases). The TCR was taken from a woman in her thirties or forties with COVID-19, enrolled during active disease. The sequenced sample was peripheral blood. The CDR3 region has the DNA TGTGCCAGTAGTTCCCACAGGTCCCAGCCCCAGCATTTT. Translated, it gives CASSSHRSQPQHF.